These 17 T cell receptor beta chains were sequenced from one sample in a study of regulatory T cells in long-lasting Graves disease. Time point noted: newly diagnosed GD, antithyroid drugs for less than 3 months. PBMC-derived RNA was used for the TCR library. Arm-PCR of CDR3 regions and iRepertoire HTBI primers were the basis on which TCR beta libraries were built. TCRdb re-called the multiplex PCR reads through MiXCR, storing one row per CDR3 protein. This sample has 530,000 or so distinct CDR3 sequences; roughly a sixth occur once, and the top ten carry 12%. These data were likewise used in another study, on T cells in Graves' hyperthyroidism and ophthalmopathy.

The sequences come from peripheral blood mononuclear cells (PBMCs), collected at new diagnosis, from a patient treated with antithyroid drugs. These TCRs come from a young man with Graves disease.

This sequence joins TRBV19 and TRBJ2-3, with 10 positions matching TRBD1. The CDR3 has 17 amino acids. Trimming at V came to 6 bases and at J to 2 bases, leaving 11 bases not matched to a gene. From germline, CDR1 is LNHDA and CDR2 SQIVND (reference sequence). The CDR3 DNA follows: TGTGCCAGTAGCGCACCTGGGACAGGGGACTACACAGATACGCAGTATTTT. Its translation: CASSAPGTGDYTDTQYF.

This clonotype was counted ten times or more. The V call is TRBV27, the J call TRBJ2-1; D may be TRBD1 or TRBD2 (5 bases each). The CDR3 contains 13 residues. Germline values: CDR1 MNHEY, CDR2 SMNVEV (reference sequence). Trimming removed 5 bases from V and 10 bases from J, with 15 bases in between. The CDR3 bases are TGTGCCAGCAGTCCCCAGGGAGCATGGGAGCAGTTCTTC. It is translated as CASSPQGAWEQFF.

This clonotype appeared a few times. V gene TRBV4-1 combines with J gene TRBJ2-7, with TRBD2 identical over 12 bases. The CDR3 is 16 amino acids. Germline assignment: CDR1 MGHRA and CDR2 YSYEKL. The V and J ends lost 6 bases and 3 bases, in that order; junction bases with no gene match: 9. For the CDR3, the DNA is TGCGCCAGCAGAAAAGAACCGGGACTAGCGGGCTACGAGCAGTACTTC. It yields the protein CASRKEPGLAGYEQYF.

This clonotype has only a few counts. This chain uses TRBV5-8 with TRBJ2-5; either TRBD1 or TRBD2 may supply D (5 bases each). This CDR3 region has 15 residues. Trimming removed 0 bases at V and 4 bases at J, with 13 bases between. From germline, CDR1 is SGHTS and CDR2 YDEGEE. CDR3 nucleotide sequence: TGTGCCAGCAGCTTGGGAGGGGATAAGAGAGAGACCCAGTACTTC. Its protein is CASSLGGDKRETQYF.

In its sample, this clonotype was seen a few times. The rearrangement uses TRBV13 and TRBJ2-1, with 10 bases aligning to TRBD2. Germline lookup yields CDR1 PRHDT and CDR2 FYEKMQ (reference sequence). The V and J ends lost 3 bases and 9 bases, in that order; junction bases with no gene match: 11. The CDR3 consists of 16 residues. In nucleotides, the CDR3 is TGTGCCAGCAGCTTTTACTTAGCGGGAGGCGAGGGTGAGCAGTTCTTC. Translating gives CASSFYLAGGEGEQFF.

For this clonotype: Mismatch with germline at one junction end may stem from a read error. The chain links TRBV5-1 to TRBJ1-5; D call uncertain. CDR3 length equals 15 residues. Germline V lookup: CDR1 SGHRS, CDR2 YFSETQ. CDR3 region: CASSLNPESNQPQHF. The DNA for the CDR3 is TGTGCCAGCAGCCTGAACCCAGAGAGCAATCAGCCCCAGCATTTT.

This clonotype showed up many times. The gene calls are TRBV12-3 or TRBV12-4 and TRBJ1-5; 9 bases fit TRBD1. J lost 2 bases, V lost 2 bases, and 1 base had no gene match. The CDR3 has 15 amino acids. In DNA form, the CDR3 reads TGTGCCAGCAGTTTAACAGGGGGCGGCAATCAGCCCCAGCATTTT. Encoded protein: CASSLTGGGNQPQHF.

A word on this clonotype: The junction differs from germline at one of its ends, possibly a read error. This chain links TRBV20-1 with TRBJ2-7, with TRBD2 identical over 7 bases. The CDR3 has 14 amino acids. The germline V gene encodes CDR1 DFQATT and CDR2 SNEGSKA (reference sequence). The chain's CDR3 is CSAGQAGLFYGQYF. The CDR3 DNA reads TGCAGTGCGGGCCAAGCGGGACTCTTCTACGGGCAGTACTTC.

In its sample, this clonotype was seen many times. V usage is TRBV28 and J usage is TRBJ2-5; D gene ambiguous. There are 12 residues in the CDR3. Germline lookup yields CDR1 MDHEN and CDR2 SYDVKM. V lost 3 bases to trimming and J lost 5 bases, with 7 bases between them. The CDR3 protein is CASSFRRETQYF. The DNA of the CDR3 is TGTGCCAGCAGTTTCCGGCGGGAGACCCAGTACTTC.

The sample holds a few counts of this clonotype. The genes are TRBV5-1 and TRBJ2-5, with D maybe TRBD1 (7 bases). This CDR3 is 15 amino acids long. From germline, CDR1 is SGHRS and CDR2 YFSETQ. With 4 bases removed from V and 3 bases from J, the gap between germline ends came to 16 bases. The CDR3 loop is CASSPNPRGEETQYF. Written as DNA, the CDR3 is TGCGCCAGCAGCCCAAACCCCAGGGGGGAAGAGACCCAGTACTTC.

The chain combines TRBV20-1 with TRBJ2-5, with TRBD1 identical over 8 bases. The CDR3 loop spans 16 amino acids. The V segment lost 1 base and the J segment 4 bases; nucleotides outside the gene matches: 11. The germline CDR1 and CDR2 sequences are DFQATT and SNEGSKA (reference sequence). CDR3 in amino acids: CSARGVTGQVLETQYF. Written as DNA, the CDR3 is TGCAGTGCTAGAGGGGTTACGGGACAGGTTTTAGAGACCCAGTACTTC.

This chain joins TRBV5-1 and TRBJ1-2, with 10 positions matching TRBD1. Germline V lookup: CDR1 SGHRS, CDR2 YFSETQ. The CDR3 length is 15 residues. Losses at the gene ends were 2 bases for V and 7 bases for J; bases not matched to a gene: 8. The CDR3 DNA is TGCGCCAGCAGCTTTCAGGGACAGGGGACTCTTGGCTACACCTTC. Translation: CASSFQGQGTLGYTF.

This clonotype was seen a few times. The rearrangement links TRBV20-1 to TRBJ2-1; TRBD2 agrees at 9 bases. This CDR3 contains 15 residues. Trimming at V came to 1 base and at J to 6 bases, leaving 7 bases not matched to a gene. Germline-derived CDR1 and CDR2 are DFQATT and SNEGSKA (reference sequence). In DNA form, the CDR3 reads TGCAGTGCTAGAGTTGATAGCGGGGGTCTCAATGAGCAGTTCTTC. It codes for CSARVDSGGLNEQFF.

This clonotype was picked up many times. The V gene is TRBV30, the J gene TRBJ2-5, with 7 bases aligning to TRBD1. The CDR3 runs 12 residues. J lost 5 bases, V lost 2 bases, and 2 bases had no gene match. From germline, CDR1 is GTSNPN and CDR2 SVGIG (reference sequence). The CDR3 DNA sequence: TGTGCCTGGAGTCGCAGGGGGGAGACCCAGTACTTC. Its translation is CAWSRRGETQYF.

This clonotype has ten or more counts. In nucleotides, the CDR3 is TGTGCCTGGAGTGGGTGGACTAGCGACTACAATGAGCAGTTCTTC. Its protein is CAWSGWTSDYNEQFF. This chain connects TRBV30 to TRBJ2-1, with 9 positions matching TRBD2. From germline, CDR1 is GTSNPN and CDR2 SVGIG (reference sequence). The CDR3 contains 15 residues. V gave up 1 base and J gave up 3 bases; unmatched junction bases: 4. The entire variable domain, with the rest obtained from reference TRBV30 and TRBJ2-1, is as follows: SQTIHQWPATLVQPVGSPLSLECTVEGTSNPNLYWYRQAAGRGLQLLFYSVGIGQISSEVPQNLSASRPQDRQFILSSKKLLLSDSGFYLCAWSGWTSDYNEQFFGPGTRLTVL.

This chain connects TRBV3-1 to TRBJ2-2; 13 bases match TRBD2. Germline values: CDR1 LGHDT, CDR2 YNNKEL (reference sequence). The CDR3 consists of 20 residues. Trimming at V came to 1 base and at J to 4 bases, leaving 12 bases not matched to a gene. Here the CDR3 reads CASSQVGIGLAGVPTGELFF. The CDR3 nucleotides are TGTGCCAGCAGCCAAGTTGGTATCGGACTAGCGGGAGTACCCACCGGGGAGCTGTTTTTT. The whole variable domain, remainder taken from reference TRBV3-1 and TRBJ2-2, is DTAVSQTPKYLVTQMGNDKSIKCEQNLGHDTMYWYKQDSKKFLKIMFSYNNKELIINETVPNRFSPKSPDKAHLNLHINSLELGDSAVYFCASSQVGIGLAGVPTGELFFGEGSRLTVL.

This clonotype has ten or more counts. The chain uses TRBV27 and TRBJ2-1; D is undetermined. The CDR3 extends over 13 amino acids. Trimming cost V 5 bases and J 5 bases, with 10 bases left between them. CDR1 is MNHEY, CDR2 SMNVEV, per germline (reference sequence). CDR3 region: CASSRRQDNEQFF. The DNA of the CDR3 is TGTGCCAGCAGTAGGAGACAAGACAATGAGCAGTTCTTC.